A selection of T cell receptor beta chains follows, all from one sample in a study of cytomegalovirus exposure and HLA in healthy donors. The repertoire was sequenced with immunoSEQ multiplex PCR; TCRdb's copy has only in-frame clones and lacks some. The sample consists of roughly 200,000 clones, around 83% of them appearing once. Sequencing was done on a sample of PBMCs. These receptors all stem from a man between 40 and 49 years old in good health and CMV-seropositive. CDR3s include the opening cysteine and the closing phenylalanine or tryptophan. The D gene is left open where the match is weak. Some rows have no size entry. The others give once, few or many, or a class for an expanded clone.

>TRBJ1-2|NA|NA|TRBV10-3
TGTGCCATCAGTGACCCCCAGGATAGGCACTATGGCTACACCTTC
CAISDPQDRHYGYTF
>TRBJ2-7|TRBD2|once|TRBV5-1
TGCGCCAGCAGCCCCCAGGGACTAGCGGGAGGTGAGCAGTACTTC
CASSPQGLAGGEQYF
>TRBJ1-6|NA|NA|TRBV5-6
TGTGCCAGCAGCCTATACCGGGGGATCGGGAATTCACCCCTCCACTTT
CASSLYRGIGNSPLHF
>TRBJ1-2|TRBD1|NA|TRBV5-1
TGCGCCAGCAGCTTTGTACAGGGGGCGAACTATGGCTACACCTTC
CASSFVQGANYGYTF
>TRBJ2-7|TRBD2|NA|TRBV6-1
TGTGCCAGCAGTGGGACTAGCGGGAGAGTCTACGAGCAGTACTTC
CASSGTSGRVYEQYF
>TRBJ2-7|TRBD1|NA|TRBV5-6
TGTGCCAGCAGAGGGACGGGACAGCGATACGAGCAGTACTTC
CASRGTGQRYEQYF
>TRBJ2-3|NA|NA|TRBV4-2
TGTGCCAGCAGCCAAGATCGCCTAGCGAGAAACACAGATACGCAGTATTTT
CASSQDRLARNTDTQYF
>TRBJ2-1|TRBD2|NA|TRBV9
TGTGCCAGCAGCGCCGGGACTAGCGGATTTAATGAGCAGTTCTTC
CASSAGTSGFNEQFF
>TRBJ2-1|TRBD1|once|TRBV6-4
TGTGCCAGCAGTGAATTCTCAGGGGGCTTCTACAATGAGCAGTTCTTC
CASSEFSGGFYNEQFF
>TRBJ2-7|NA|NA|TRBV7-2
TGTGCCAGCAGCTTTCTATCTCACTACGAGCAGTACTTC
CASSFLSHYEQYF
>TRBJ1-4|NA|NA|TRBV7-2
TGTGCCAGCAGCCTCCAGGGGAGTACTAATGAAAAACTGTTTTTT
CASSLQGSTNEKLFF
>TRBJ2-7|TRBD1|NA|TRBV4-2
TGTGCCAGCAGCCAAGAGGGGCAGGGGGTTAGCTACGAGCAGTACTTC
CASSQEGQGVSYEQYF
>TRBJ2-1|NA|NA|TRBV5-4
TGTGCCAGCAGCTCCGGAGGGACCTCAATCTCCTACAATGAGCAGTTCTTC
CASSSGGTSISYNEQFF
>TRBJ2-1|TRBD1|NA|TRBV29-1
TGCAGCGTGGGGACAGGGCAGGAGCAGTTCTTC
CSVGTGQEQFF
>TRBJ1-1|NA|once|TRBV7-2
TGTGCCAGCAGCTTAGACGGGGGCACTGAAGCTTTCTTT
CASSLDGGTEAFF
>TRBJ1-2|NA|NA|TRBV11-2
TGTGCCAGCACCCCGGAGGGGGGGCATAACTATGGCTACACCTTC
CASTPEGGHNYGYTF
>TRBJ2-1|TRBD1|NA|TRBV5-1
TGCGCCAGCAGCCCCGGGACAGGGAATGGCAATGAGCAGTTCTTC
CASSPGTGNGNEQFF
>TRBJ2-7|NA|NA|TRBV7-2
TGTGCCAGCAGCTTAGGACAGACCTTTTACGAGCAGTACTTC
CASSLGQTFYEQYF
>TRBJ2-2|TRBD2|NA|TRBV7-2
TGTGCCAGCCGTATAGCGGGAGGGCCGGCCGGGGAGCTGTTTTTT
CASRIAGGPAGELFF
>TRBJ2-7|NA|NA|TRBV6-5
TGTGCCAGCAGCCTAAGCGACAGTTTCTACGAGCAGTACTTC
CASSLSDSFYEQYF
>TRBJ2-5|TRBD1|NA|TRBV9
TGTGCCAGCAGCGTAACCCCTGGAGAGGGGGCGCGTGAGACCCAGTACTTC
CASSVTPGEGARETQYF
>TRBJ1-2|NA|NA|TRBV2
TGTGCCAGCAGTGTTGTGGGGGGTAACTATGGCTACACCTTC
CASSVVGGNYGYTF
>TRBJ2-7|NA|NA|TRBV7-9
TGTTCCAGCAGCTCTCCCCGGGGCGAGCAGTACTTC
CSSSSPRGEQYF
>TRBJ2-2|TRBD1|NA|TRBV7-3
TGTGCCAGCAGACAGACAGGGGGCGCAACCGGGGAGCTGTTTTTT
CASRQTGGATGELFF
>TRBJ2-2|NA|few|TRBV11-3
TGTGCCAGCAGCGGACGGGGGTTCTGGTACACCGGGGAGCTGTTTTTT
CASSGRGFWYTGELFF
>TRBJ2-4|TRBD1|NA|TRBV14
TGTGCCAGCAGCCAAGAGGGGAGGACAGGGCGTAACATTCAGTACTTC
CASSQEGRTGRNIQYF
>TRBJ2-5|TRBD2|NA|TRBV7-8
TGTGCCAGCAGCCAGTTGGGTAGCGGGGGGAGGCAAGAGACCCAGTACTTC
CASSQLGSGGRQETQYF
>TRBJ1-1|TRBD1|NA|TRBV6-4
TGTGCCAGCAGTGCGGGACAGGGATCATGGAACACTGAAGCTTTCTTT
CASSAGQGSWNTEAFF
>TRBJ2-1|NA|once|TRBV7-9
TGTGCCAGCAGCTTCCCTGTGCAGGGCTCCTTCAATGAGCAGTTCTTC
CASSFPVQGSFNEQFF
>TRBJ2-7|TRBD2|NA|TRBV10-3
TGTGCCATCAGAATACTAACACCCGGGACTACCTCCACCTACGAGCAGTACTTC
CAIRILTPGTTSTYEQYF
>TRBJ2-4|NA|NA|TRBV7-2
TGTGCCAGCAGCTTAGCGTCTAGAGGACAGCTTCTAGCCAAAAACATTCAGTACTTC
CASSLASRGQLLAKNIQYF
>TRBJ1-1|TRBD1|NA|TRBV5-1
TGCGCCAGCAGCTCTATATCAGGGGGCACTGAAGCTTTCTTT
CASSSISGGTEAFF
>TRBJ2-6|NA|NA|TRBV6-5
TGTGCCAGCAGTTACTCCAGGGCTGGTGGGGCCAACGTCCTGACTTTC
CASSYSRAGGANVLTF
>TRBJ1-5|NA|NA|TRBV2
TGTGCCAGCATGGGCCAGGTCCCCAATCAGCCCCAGCATTTT
CASMGQVPNQPQHF
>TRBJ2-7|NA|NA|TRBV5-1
TGCGCCAGCAGCTTACGGGACACAGGCTACGAGCAGTACTTC
CASSLRDTGYEQYF
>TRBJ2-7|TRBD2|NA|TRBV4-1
TGCGCCAGCAGCCAAGCCCCGGGGGGGTACTACGAGCAGTACTTC
CASSQAPGGYYEQYF
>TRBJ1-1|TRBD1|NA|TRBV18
TGTGCCAGCTCACTCGACAGGGGCTCAACTGAAGCTTTCTTT
CASSLDRGSTEAFF
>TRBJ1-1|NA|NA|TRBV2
TGTGCCAGCAGTGAAAGCAGGGGAGAGGCTGAAGCTTTCTTT
CASSESRGEAEAFF
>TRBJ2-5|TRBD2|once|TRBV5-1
TGCGCCAGCAGTTCCGGGACTATCAGTGAGACCCAGTACTTC
CASSSGTISETQYF
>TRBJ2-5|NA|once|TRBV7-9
TGTTCCAGCAGCTTAAGCGGCGTTTTCCAAGAGACCCAGTACTTC
CSSSLSGVFQETQYF
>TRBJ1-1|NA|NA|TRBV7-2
TGTGCCAGCAGCTTAGGAGGGTCAGGGAACACTGAAGCTTTCTTT
CASSLGGSGNTEAFF
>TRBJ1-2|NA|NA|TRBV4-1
TGCGCCAGCAGCCAAGGGGTTTTGAGGGATGGCTACACCTTC
CASSQGVLRDGYTF
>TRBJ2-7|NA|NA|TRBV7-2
TGTGCCAGCAGCTTAACGACAGTTAATCACGAGCAGTACTTC
CASSLTTVNHEQYF
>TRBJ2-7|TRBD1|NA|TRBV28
TGTGCCAGCAGCCTACTGGGGACAGGGGTTAGAGAGCAGTACTTC
CASSLLGTGVREQYF
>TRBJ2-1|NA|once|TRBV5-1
TGCGCCAGCAGCTTGTCGCTAGAGTCCTACAATGAGCAGTTCTTC
CASSLSLESYNEQFF